This is a list of T cell receptor beta chains from one sample in a study of shared clonotypes between healthy human individuals. Clones were read by immunoSEQ multiplex PCR, and TCRdb kept only the in-frame ones, dropping some. The sample carries roughly 510,000 clones, almost 80% recorded once. Source material: PBMCs. Receptors originate from a woman in her thirties or forties in good health. Some clones in this sample may be carry-over from other donors' samples. CDR3s include the opening cysteine and the closing phenylalanine or tryptophan. The order of the fields is V gene, J gene, D gene, clone size, CDR3 DNA, CDR3 protein. D genes are given only for firm matches. Size is stated for part of the rows, as once, few or many counts, or as a class when the clone is expanded.

TRBV29-1	TRBJ2-5	TRBD2	-	TGCAGCGTTGCTAGCGGGAAGGGGGCGCGGGAAGAGACCCAGTACTTC	CSVASGKGAREETQYF
TRBV7-2	TRBJ2-1	-	-	TGTGCCAGCAGCCCGGGACTGGCTTCCTACAATGAGCAGTTCTTC	CASSPGLASYNEQFF
TRBV20-1	TRBJ1-1	TRBD1	-	TGCAGTGCCGGCCCAGGGGGACGGGCTTTCTTT	CSAGPGGRAFF
TRBV28	TRBJ2-7	TRBD1	-	TGTGCCAGCAGTCCGGGACAGGGGACCTACGAGCAGTACTTC	CASSPGQGTYEQYF
TRBV29-1	TRBJ2-7	-	-	TGCAGCGTCGGTGGGGGAGTGGGCTACGAGCAGTACTTC	CSVGGGVGYEQYF
TRBV28	TRBJ1-3	-	-	TGTGCCAGCAGTTCTCACAGGGTCGGAACTGGAAACACCATATATTTT	CASSSHRVGTGNTIYF
TRBV7-3	TRBJ2-5	-	few	TGTGCCAGCAGCTTAACCGGGCGGCGGAACCAAGAGACCCAGTACTTC	CASSLTGRRNQETQYF
TRBV7-3	TRBJ2-7	-	-	TGTGCCAGCAGCAATTCCCCGGGGCCCTTCTACGAGCAGTACTTC	CASSNSPGPFYEQYF
TRBV15	TRBJ2-7	TRBD2	-	TGTGCCGCGACCGGGACTACCAGAGATTACGAGCAGTACTTC	CAATGTTRDYEQYF
TRBV21-1	TRBJ2-1	-	-	TGTGCCAGCAGCAAAGGGGCCAATGAGCAGTTCTTC	CASSKGANEQFF
TRBV29-1	TRBJ1-1	TRBD1	many	TGCAGCGTAGCAAACCGGGACAGCTTTTTAGAAGCTTTCTTT	CSVANRDSFLEAFF
TRBV30	TRBJ1-1	TRBD1	-	TGTGCCTGGTCCTTGAGGGGGCGCTTGACTGAAGCTTTCTTT	CAWSLRGRLTEAFF
TRBV6-5	TRBJ1-1	TRBD1	-	TGTGCCAGCAAGAACAGGGGAACGCACACTGAAGCTTTCTTT	CASKNRGTHTEAFF
TRBV2	TRBJ2-6	-	many	TGTGCCAGCACAGGGGACGCTTCCGGGGCCAACGTCCTGACTTTC	CASTGDASGANVLTF
TRBV18	TRBJ2-3	TRBD2	few	TGTGCCAGCTCAAAGACTAGCGGGAGGGCAGATACGCAGTATTTT	CASSKTSGRADTQYF
TRBV6-5	TRBJ2-2	-	-	TGTGCCAGCATCCCCCGACTGAACACCGGGGAGCTGTTTTTT	CASIPRLNTGELFF
TRBV7-8	TRBJ2-7	TRBD2	-	TGTGCCAGCAGCAAGCCTAGCGGGAGAGGGGGGGAGCAGTACTTC	CASSKPSGRGGEQYF
TRBV27	TRBJ1-4	TRBD1	-	TGTGCCAGCAGTACCGGGACAGGCGCCCCTACTAATGAAAAACTGTTTTTT	CASSTGTGAPTNEKLFF
TRBV4-1	TRBJ2-1	TRBD1	-	TGCGCCAGCAGCCACTCGATTGGGGGACAGGGCTACAATGAGCAGTTCTTC	CASSHSIGGQGYNEQFF
TRBV25-1	TRBJ2-3	-	-	TGTGCCAGCAGTGAACTGGGGGCCGCAGATACGCAGTATTTT	CASSELGAADTQYF
TRBV28	TRBJ2-3	TRBD2	-	TGTGCCAGCAGCGGGAGGAGAGGTCCCACAGATACGCAGTATTTT	CASSGRRGPTDTQYF
TRBV28	TRBJ1-1	TRBD1	-	TGTGCCAGCAGCCCAACGACAGGGAGAGCTTTCTTT	CASSPTTGRAFF
TRBV4-2	TRBJ2-3	TRBD2	-	TGTGCCAGCAGCCTAAGACTAGCGGGAGAATCCGATACGCAGTATTTT	CASSLRLAGESDTQYF
TRBV6-6	TRBJ1-5	-	-	TGTGCCAGCAGCCCGCAAGTGATAGATCAGCCCCAGCATTTT	CASSPQVIDQPQHF